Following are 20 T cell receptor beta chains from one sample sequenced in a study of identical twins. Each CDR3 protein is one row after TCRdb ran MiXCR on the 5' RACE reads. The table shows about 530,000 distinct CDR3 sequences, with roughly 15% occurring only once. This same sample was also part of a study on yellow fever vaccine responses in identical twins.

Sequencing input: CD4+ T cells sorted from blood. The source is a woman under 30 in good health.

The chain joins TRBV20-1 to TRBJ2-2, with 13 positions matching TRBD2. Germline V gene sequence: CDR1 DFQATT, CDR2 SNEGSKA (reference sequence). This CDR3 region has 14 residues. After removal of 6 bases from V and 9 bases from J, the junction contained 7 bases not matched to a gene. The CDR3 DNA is TGCAGTGCCTATGGGACTAGCGGGGCCCGGGAGCTGTTTTTT. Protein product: CSAYGTSGARELFF.

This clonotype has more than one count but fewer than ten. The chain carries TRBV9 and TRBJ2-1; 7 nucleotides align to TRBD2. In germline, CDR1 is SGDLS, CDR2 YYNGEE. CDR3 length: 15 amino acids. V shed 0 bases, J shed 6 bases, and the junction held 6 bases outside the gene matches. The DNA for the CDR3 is TGTGCCAGCAGCGTAGGCGGGAGAGGGCTCAATGAGCAGTTCTTC. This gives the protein CASSVGGRGLNEQFF.

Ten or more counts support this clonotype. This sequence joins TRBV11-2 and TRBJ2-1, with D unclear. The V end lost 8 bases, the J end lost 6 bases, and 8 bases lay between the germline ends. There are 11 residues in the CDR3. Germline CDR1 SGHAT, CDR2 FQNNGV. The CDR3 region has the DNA TGTGCCAGCGCGAGTGGCAATGAGCAGTTCTTC. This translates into CASASGNEQFF.

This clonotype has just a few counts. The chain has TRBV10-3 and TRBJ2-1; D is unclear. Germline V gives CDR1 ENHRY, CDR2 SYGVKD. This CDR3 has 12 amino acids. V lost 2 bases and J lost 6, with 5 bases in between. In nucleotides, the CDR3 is TGTGCCATCAGTGAGAAAGGCAATGAGCAGTTCTTC. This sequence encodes CAISEKGNEQFF.

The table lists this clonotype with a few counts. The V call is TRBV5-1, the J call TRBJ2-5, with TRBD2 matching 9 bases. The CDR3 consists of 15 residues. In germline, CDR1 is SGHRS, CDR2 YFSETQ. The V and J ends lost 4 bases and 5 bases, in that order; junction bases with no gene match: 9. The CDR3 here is CASSPRTSVGETQYF. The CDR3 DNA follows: TGCGCCAGCAGCCCCAGGACTAGCGTTGGGGAGACCCAGTACTTC.

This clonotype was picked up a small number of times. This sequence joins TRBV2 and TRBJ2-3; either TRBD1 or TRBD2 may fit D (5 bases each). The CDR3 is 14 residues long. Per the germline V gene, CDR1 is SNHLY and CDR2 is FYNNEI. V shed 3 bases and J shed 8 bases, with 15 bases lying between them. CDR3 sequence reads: CASSDRDPKSTQYF. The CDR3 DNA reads TGTGCCAGCAGTGACCGGGACCCCAAAAGTACGCAGTATTTT. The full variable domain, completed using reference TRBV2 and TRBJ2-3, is EPEVTQTPSHQVTQMGQEVILRCVPISNHLYFYWYRQILGQKVEFLVSFYNNEISEKSEIFDDQFSVERPDGSNFTLKIRSTKLEDSAMYFCASSDRDPKSTQYFGPGTRLTVL.

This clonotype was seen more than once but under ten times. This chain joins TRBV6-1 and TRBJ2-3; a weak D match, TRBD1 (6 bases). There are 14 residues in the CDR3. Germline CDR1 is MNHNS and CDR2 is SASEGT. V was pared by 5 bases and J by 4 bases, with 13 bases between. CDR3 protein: CASSPLQGSDTQYF. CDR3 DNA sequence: TGTGCCAGCAGTCCCCTACAGGGTTCAGATACGCAGTATTTT.

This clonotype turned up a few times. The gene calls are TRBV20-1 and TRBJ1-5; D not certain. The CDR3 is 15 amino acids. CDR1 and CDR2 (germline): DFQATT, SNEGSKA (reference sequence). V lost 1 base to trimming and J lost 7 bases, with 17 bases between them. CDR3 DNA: TGCAGTGCTAGAGGCGCAGGCGAACGTAGGCAGCCCCAGCATTTT. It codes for CSARGAGERRQPQHF.

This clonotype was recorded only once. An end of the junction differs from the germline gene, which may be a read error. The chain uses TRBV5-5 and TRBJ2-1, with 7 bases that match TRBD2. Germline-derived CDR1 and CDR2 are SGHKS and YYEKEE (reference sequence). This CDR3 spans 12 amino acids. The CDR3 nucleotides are TGTGCCATCAGCCCCGGGCCGGGAGGGCAGTTCTTC. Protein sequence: CAISPGPGGQFF.

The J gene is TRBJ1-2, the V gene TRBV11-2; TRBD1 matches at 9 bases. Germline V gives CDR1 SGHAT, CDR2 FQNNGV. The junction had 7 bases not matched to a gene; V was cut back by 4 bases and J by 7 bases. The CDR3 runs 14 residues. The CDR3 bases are TGTGCCAGCAGCTGGGACAGGGAATTCGGTGGCTACACCTTC. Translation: CASSWDREFGGYTF.

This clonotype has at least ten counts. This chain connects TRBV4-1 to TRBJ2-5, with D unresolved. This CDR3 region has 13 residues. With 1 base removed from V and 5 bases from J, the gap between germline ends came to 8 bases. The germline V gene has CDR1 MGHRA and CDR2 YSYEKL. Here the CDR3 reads CASSQGVLETQYF. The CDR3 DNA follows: TGCGCCAGCAGCCAAGGGGTTCTCGAGACCCAGTACTTC.

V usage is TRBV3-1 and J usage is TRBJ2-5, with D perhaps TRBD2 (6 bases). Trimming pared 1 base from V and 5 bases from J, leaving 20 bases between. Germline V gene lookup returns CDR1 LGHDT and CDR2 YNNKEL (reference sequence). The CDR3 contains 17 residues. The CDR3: CASSQGGYGGTGETQYF. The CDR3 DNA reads TGTGCCAGCAGCCAAGGGGGCTACGGCGGGACGGGGGAGACCCAGTACTTC.

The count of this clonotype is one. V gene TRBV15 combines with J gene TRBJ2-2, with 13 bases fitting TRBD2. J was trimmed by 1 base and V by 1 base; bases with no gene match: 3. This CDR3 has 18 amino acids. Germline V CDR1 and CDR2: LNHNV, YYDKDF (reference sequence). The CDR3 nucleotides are TGTGCCACCAGCAGAGTGGGACTAGCGGGAAAGAACACCGGGGAGCTGTTTTTT. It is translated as CATSRVGLAGKNTGELFF.

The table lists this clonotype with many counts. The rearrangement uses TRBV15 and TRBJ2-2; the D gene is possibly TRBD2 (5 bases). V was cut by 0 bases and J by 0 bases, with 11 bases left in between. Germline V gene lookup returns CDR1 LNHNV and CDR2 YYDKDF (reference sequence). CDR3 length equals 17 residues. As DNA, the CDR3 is TGTGCCACCAGCAGAGATCTCACTAGTGCGAACACCGGGGAGCTGTTTTTT. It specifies CATSRDLTSANTGELFF.

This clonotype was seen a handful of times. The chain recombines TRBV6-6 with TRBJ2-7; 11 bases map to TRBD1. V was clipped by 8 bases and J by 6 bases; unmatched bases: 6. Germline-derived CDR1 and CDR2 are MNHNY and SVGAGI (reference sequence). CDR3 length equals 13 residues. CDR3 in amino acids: CASRDRGFREQYF. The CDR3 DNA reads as TGTGCCAGCCGGGACAGGGGGTTCCGCGAGCAGTACTTC.

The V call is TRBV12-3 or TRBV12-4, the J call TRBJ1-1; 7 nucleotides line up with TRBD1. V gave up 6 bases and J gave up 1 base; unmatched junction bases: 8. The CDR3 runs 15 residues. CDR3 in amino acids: CASRPRGIENTEAFF. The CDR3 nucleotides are TGTGCCAGCAGACCCAGGGGGATTGAGAACACTGAAGCTTTCTTT.

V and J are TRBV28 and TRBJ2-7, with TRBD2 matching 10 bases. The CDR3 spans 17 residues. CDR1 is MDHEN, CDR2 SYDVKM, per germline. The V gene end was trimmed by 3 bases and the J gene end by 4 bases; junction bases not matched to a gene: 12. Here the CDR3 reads CASSFSASGGPNYEQYV. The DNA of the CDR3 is TGTGCCAGCAGTTTCTCCGCTAGCGGGGGCCCGAATTACGAGCAGTACGTC.

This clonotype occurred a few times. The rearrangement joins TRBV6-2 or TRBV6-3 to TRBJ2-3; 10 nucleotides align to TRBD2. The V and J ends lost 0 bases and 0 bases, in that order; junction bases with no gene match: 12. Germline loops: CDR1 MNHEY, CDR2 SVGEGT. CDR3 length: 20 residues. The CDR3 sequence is CASSYSSGWSSGGSTDTQYF. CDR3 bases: TGTGCCAGCAGTTACTCTTCCGGTTGGTCTAGCGGGGGAAGCACAGATACGCAGTATTTT.

The CDR3 loop is CASSSRTSGRRIYEQYF. As DNA, the CDR3 is TGTGCCAGCAGTTCGCGGACTAGCGGGAGGAGAATCTACGAGCAGTACTTC. The V gene is TRBV28, the J gene TRBJ2-7, with 14 bases aligning to TRBD2. Germline CDR1 is MDHEN and CDR2 is SYDVKM. V shed 4 bases and J 3 bases; nucleotides not matched to a gene: 8. The CDR3 covers 17 residues.

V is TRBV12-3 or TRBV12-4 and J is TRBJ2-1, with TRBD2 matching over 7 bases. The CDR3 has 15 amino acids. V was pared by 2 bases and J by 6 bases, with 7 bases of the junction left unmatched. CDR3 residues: CASSLWGRASNEQFF. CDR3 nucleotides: TGTGCCAGCAGTTTATGGGGGAGGGCCTCCAATGAGCAGTTCTTC.